This passage covers 2 T cell receptor beta chains from one sample sequenced in a study of control samples from healthy donors and cancer patients. Sequencing was performed with immunoSEQ multiplex PCR; in TCRdb, only in-frame clones are kept and a portion is missing. The sample shows about 110,000 clones, just over 90% of them seen only once. Material: blood. The source is a human donor in good health. The donor label of this sample is uncertain.

The chain recombines TRBV25-1 with TRBJ2-7, with D perhaps being TRBD1 or TRBD2 (5 bases each). V lost 4 bases to trimming and J lost 2 bases, with 21 bases between them. Germline V CDR1 and CDR2: MGHDK, SYGVNS. The CDR3 runs 17 residues. DNA of the CDR3: TGTGCCAGCAGTGCGCGGAACCGGGACGCCTTAGCCTACGAGCAGTACTTC. It specifies CASSARNRDALAYEQYF.

For the CDR3, the DNA is TGTGCCAGCAGGACGGGGGCAGATACGCAGTATTTT. It codes for CASRTGADTQYF. The chain links TRBV5-6 to TRBJ2-3; tentatively, D is TRBD2 (6 bases). The V and J ends lost 5 bases and 4 bases respectively, with 8 bases between them. CDR3 length: 12 residues. Per germline, CDR1 SGHDT and CDR2 YYEEEE.